These 21 T cell receptor beta chains were all obtained from the same sample, sequenced in a study of blood T cell repertoires in COVID-19. Here immunoSEQ multiplex PCR was the method, and the copy in TCRdb shows in-frame clones only, minus some. The sample includes a few hundred thousand clones, 88% of them seen just once. The sample was peripheral blood. These receptors were obtained from a human donor in a cohort sampled during active COVID-19.

The chain employs TRBV7-2 and TRBJ1-6; no firm D call. V lost 5 bases and J 0 bases, leaving 17 bases between the germline ends. Germline values: CDR1 SGHTA, CDR2 FQGNSA. The length of the CDR3 is 18 residues. The CDR3 protein is CASSPSKQRSSYNSPLHF. Written as DNA, the CDR3 is TGTGCCAGCAGCCCGTCGAAACAGAGAAGCTCCTATAATTCACCCCTCCACTTT.

This chain uses TRBV19 with TRBJ1-1; D call uncertain. This CDR3 comprises 15 residues. Germline CDR1 is LNHDA and CDR2 is SQIVND (reference sequence). V was cut by 5 bases and J by 1 base, with 14 bases left in between. CDR3 region: CASSFGRGGNTEAFF. The CDR3, as DNA: TGTGCCAGTAGTTTTGGGCGGGGAGGGAACACTGAAGCTTTCTTT.

This clone has a handful of counts. The V call is TRBV3-1 (or the pseudogene TRBV3-2), the J call TRBJ1-5; D call uncertain. The CDR3 runs 13 residues. Germline CDR1 and CDR2: LGHDT and YNNKEL (reference sequence). V lost 0 bases and J lost 6, with 6 bases in between. For the CDR3, the DNA is TGTGCCAGCAGCCAAGATACAGCTCAGCCCCAGCATTTT. This encodes CASSQDTAQPQHF.

This rearrangement joins TRBV6-6 to TRBJ1-4, with TRBD1 matching 9 bases. V was pared by 4 bases and J by 8 bases, with 11 bases of the junction left unmatched. CDR1 is MNHNY, CDR2 SVGAGI, per germline (reference sequence). The CDR3 covers 16 residues. The DNA of the CDR3 is TGTGCCAGCAGTTTGCCATTGGGGACAGGGTACGAAAAACTGTTTTTT. This codes for CASSLPLGTGYEKLFF.

This clone occurred once. V gene TRBV15 combines with J gene TRBJ1-5; D is unclear. The CDR3 has 14 amino acids. V was pared by 0 bases and J by 4 bases, with 7 bases between. Germline assignment: CDR1 LNHNV and CDR2 YYDKDF (reference sequence). The CDR3 is CATSRESGNQPQHF. The CDR3 region has the DNA TGTGCCACCAGCAGAGAATCGGGGAATCAGCCCCAGCATTTT. The full variable domain, with the rest looked up from reference TRBV15 and TRBJ1-5, is DAMVIQNPRYQVTQFGKPVTLSCSQTLNHNVMYWYQQKSSQAPKLLFHYYDKDFNNEADTPDNFQSRRPNTSFCFLDIRSPGLGDTAMYLCATSRESGNQPQHFGDGTRLSIL.

The chain uses TRBV30 and TRBJ1-5; perhaps TRBD1 as D (5 bases). The CDR3 covers 15 residues. CDR1 is GTSNPN, CDR2 SVGIG, per germline (reference sequence). The V and J ends lost 1 base and 0 bases respectively, with 10 bases between them. The CDR3 DNA reads TGTGCCTGGAGTGGGACACCTTATAGCAATCAGCCCCAGCATTTT. Its translation is CAWSGTPYSNQPQHF. The entire variable domain, with the rest obtained from reference TRBV30 and TRBJ1-5, is as follows: SQTIHQWPATLVQPVGSPLSLECTVEGTSNPNLYWYRQAAGRGLQLLFYSVGIGQISSEVPQNLSASRPQDRQFILSSKKLLLSDSGFYLCAWSGTPYSNQPQHFGDGTRLSIL.

The chain uses TRBV6-6 and TRBJ2-1; D possibly corresponds to TRBD1 (6 bases). Germline assignment: CDR1 MNHNY and CDR2 SVGAGI (reference sequence). The CDR3 is made up of 15 amino acids. V lost 4 bases and J 5 bases, leaving 15 bases between the germline ends. CDR3 nucleotides: TGTGCCAGCAGTTCGTTCCAGGGGAGCGACAATGAGCAGTTCTTC. Protein sequence: CASSSFQGSDNEQFF.

V gene TRBV5-4 combines with J gene TRBJ2-5, with D possibly being TRBD2 (6 bases). CDR3 size: 16 residues. Germline assignment: CDR1 SGHNT and CDR2 YYREEE (reference sequence). Trimming took 3 bases from V and 8 from J, leaving 23 bases between them. Written as DNA, the CDR3 is TGTGCCAGCAGCTCGGGAGTGGGTAGCGTGTCGTTAACCCAGTACTTC. Protein sequence: CASSSGVGSVSLTQYF.

V is TRBV28 and J is TRBJ2-7; 14 positions agree with TRBD2. The CDR3 has 14 amino acids. Germline trimming cut 6 bases from V and 7 bases from J; bases unmatched to any gene: 5. The germline gives CDR1 MDHEN, CDR2 SYDVKM. The CDR3 is CASRGTSGSVEQYF. Written as DNA, the CDR3 is TGTGCCAGCAGGGGGACTAGCGGGAGTGTGGAGCAGTACTTC. Drawing the rest from reference TRBV28 and TRBJ2-7, the complete variable domain is DVKVTQSSRYLVKRTGEKVFLECVQDMDHENMFWYRQDPGLGLRLIYFSYDVKMKEKGDIPEGYSVSREKKERFSLILESASTNQTSMYLCASRGTSGSVEQYFGPGTRLTVT.

The table lists this clone with a few counts. V and J are TRBV7-9 and TRBJ1-2, with 7 bases lining up with TRBD1. The CDR3 length is 13 residues. Trimming at V came to 2 bases and at J to 6 bases, leaving 3 bases not matched to a gene. CDR1 is SEHNR and CDR2 is FQNEAQ in the germline V gene (reference sequence). The CDR3 DNA is TGTGCCAGCAGCTTATATACAGGGGATGGCTACACCTTC. Its protein product is CASSLYTGDGYTF.

J is TRBJ1-2 and V is TRBV28; TRBD1 aligns across 8 bases. V was pared by 4 bases and J by 1 base, with 5 bases of the junction left unmatched. CDR1 is MDHEN and CDR2 is SYDVKM in the germline V gene. This CDR3 is built from 15 residues. CDR3 protein: CASSWGTGGNYGYTF. The CDR3 DNA is TGTGCCAGCAGTTGGGGGACAGGAGGTAACTATGGCTACACCTTC.

The CDR3, as DNA: TGTGCCAGCAGCTTAGGACAGCTAGACACTAACTATGGCTACACCTTC. Translated, it gives CASSLGQLDTNYGYTF. This chain joins TRBV16 and TRBJ1-2, with D maybe TRBD1 (6 bases). Trimming took 5 bases from V and 0 from J, leaving 16 bases between them. The germline V gene encodes CDR1 KGHSY and CDR2 FQNENV. The CDR3 spans 16 residues.

The V call is TRBV4-2, the J call TRBJ1-2; a weak D match, TRBD1 (5 bases). With 4 bases removed from V and 2 bases from J, the gap between germline ends came to 11 bases. CDR3 length: 14 amino acids. Germline V CDR1 and CDR2: LGHNA, YNFKEQ. The CDR3 sequence is CASSPRRGNYGYTF. The CDR3 bases are TGTGCCAGCAGCCCCCGACGGGGGAACTATGGCTACACCTTC.

The J gene is TRBJ2-1, the V gene TRBV7-9; perhaps TRBD2 as D (6 bases). The germline V and J ends were trimmed by 3 bases and 5 bases, with 17 bases remaining between them. The CDR3 sequence is 16 residues long. Germline CDR1 SEHNR, CDR2 FQNEAQ (reference sequence). As DNA, the CDR3 is TGTGCCAGCAGCTTTAAATCGGGAGAATTGGACAATGAGCAGTTCTTC. Residues: CASSFKSGELDNEQFF.

The chain carries TRBV19 and TRBJ1-1; D remains ambiguous. Germline CDR1 reads LNHDA; CDR2 reads SQIVND (reference sequence). The V and J ends lost 2 bases and 11 bases respectively, with 9 bases between them. This CDR3 has 11 residues. CDR3 coding DNA: TGTGCCAGTAGTATACGCTTGAGTGCTTTCTTT. It translates to CASSIRLSAFF.

The chain employs TRBV5-4 and TRBJ1-1; unclear D gene. The CDR3 has 13 residues. V was clipped by 4 bases and J by 11 bases, with 18 bases between them. Germline V CDR1 and CDR2: SGHNT, YYREEE (reference sequence). DNA for the CDR3: TGTGCCAGCAGCCCTGATGTTCCGGTCAGGGCTTTCTTT. Its protein is CASSPDVPVRAFF.

This clone appeared a single time. The rearrangement links TRBV11-3 to TRBJ2-3; a weak D match, TRBD2 (5 bases). Trimming took off 2 bases at V and 3 bases at J, with 21 bases between the two ends. The CDR3 covers 18 residues. Germline V gene data show CDR1 as SGHNT and CDR2 as YENEEA. The CDR3 sequence is CASSLTYGEIGNTDTQYF. CDR3 nucleotides: TGTGCCAGCAGCTTAACATACGGGGAAATAGGAAATACAGATACGCAGTATTTT.

The rearrangement joins TRBV5-1 to TRBJ1-4; D is ambiguous. CDR1 is SGHRS and CDR2 is YFSETQ in the germline V gene. The CDR3 totals 14 residues. V shed 2 bases and J shed 1 base, with 6 bases lying between them. The CDR3 protein is CASSFGGTNEKLFF. The CDR3 DNA reads TGCGCCAGCAGCTTCGGCGGAACTAATGAAAAACTGTTTTTT.

The V gene is TRBV19, the J gene TRBJ1-2; 9 bases fit TRBD1. Germline V gene sequence: CDR1 LNHDA, CDR2 SQIVND (reference sequence). The CDR3 has 16 amino acids. J lost 1 base, V lost 4 bases, and 7 bases had no gene match. The CDR3 DNA follows: TGTGCCAGTAGTAGGGGAACGACAGGGGGTAACTATGGCTACACCTTC. This gives the protein CASSRGTTGGNYGYTF. Based on the CDR3 plus reference TRBV19 and TRBJ1-2, the full variable domain is DGGITQSPKYLFRKEGQNVTLSCEQNLNHDAMYWYRQDPGQGLRLIYYSQIVNDFQKGDIAEGYSVSREKKESFPLTVTSAQKNPTAFYLCASSRGTTGGNYGYTFGSGTRLTVV.

V and J are TRBV29-1 and TRBJ2-5; tentative D call: TRBD2 (5 bases). The CDR3 has 14 amino acids. Germline V gene data show CDR1 as SQVTM and CDR2 as ANQGSEA. V was shortened by 1 base and J by 2 bases, with 11 bases between the two germline ends. Written as DNA, the CDR3 is TGCAGCGTTGAAGGGGGAGACACGCAAGAGACCCAGTACTTC. It is translated as CSVEGGDTQETQYF.

The chain couples TRBV30 to TRBJ1-1; 9 nucleotides line up with TRBD1. Per germline, CDR1 GTSNPN and CDR2 SVGIG (reference sequence). CDR3 length equals 13 residues. Trimming removed 5 bases from V and 1 base from J; junction bases left unmatched: 2. The DNA for the CDR3 is TGTGCCTGGTTGGACAGGGGGAACACTGAAGCTTTCTTT. It specifies CAWLDRGNTEAFF.